One TCR beta chain is described in this entry. Its specificity is unknown. In the authors' methods: What underpinned the distant-metastasis classifier for papillary thyroid cancer was the set of CDR3 differences across clinicopathological groups. TCRdb reprocessed the PCR reads using MiXCR. The V and J calls here are based on TCRdb, not the publication. The sample carries 6,000 to 7,000 clones, about 30% recorded once. Patients had received no treatment of any kind before thyroid surgery. These data originate in a study of metastatic and nonmetastatic thyroid tumors. Study-level information: Malignant thyroid and benign thyroid patients provided blood and tumor or nodule tissue whose repertoires were compared.

The V gene lost 2 bases and the J gene lost 7 bases, with 12 bases spanning the gap. CDR3 length: 13 amino acids. Germline CDR1 MNHEY, CDR2 SMNVEV (reference sequence). Broader study findings: Within blood and tumor, benign nodules reportedly had significantly lower TCR beta diversity than malignant thyroid tumors did.

The receptor was derived from a male donor with papillary thyroid cancer or a benign thyroid nodule (not recorded which). Some clones in this sample may be carry-over from other donors' samples. The chain combines TRBV27 with TRBJ2-7, with D uncertain. The sequenced material came from adjacent normal tissue. DNA of the CDR3: TGTGCCAGCAGTTTAGTTTCAGCCTCTGAGCAGTACTTC. Translating it yields CASSLVSASEQYF.